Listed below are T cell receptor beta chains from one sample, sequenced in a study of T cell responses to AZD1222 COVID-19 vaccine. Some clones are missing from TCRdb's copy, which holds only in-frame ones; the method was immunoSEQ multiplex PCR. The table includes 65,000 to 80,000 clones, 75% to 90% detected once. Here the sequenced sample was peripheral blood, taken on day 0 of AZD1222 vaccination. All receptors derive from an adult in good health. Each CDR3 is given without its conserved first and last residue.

ASSWTNTEAF	TRBV19	TRBJ1-1
ASSLTGTGANSPLH	TRBV6-6	TRBJ1-6
AVAYNEQF	TRBV6-5	TRBJ2-1
ASSYRFSGANVLT	TRBV6-2/TRBV6-3	TRBJ2-6
ASSQVVPYEQY	TRBV3-1/TRBV3-2	TRBJ2-7
ASSANLAGEGGELF	TRBV6-1	TRBJ2-2
ASSPTHTLMNTEAF	TRBV7-6	TRBJ1-1
ATSRDRTRVGYEQY	TRBV15	TRBJ2-7
ASSQETGVMDKLF	TRBV4-1	TRBJ1-4
ASGPGVSGNTIY	TRBV5-6	TRBJ1-3
ASSQEGFGLNTEAF	TRBV9	TRBJ1-1
ASSGQGGFTEAF	TRBV5-1	TRBJ1-1
ASSPNRDRGSEQY	TRBV18	TRBJ2-7
ASSYTTGSDQPQH	TRBV6-5	TRBJ1-5
ASSQAGGESNQPQH	TRBV28	TRBJ1-5
AISERGQTSNINSPLH	TRBV10-3	TRBJ1-6
ATSRDGQGVGVKTQY	TRBV15	TRBJ2-5
ASSSQRDSYNEQF	TRBV6-5	TRBJ2-1
ASSSGQPTDTQY	TRBV28	TRBJ2-3
ASSVVGTAYGYT	TRBV9	TRBJ1-2
ASSESGLPKGTGELF	TRBV10-2	TRBJ2-2
ASSPWDGGLLFEAF	TRBV7-9	TRBJ1-1
ASSYQWRGSYNEQF	TRBV6-2/TRBV6-3	TRBJ2-1
ASTPRQREGLNEQF	TRBV28	TRBJ2-1
ASSVVGSTDTQY	TRBV9	TRBJ2-3
ASSSPSQGNEQF	TRBV5-4	TRBJ2-1
ASSLFKSPLH	TRBV3-1/TRBV3-2	TRBJ1-6
ASSLDLTGANEKLF	TRBV11-2	TRBJ1-4
ASTLGGGQPQH	TRBV13	TRBJ1-5
ASNSQDSDGYT	TRBV28	TRBJ1-2
SVGGQQETQY	TRBV29-1	TRBJ2-5
ASSLTSGNHYEQY	TRBV7-2	TRBJ2-7
SVMTGGSQPQH	TRBV29-1	TRBJ1-5